These T cell receptor beta chains were read from a single sample in a study of T-cell memory formation after mild COVID-19. TCRdb itself ran the 5' RACE reads through MiXCR, one entry per CDR3 protein. The sample records hundreds of thousands of distinct CDR3 sequences, 15% to 20% being singletons. Input material: PBMCs or a T cell subset sorted from them (not recorded which). These receptors came from an adult woman who had mild COVID-19 (a few samples of this study predate the infection). Cell type and time point are not known. CDR3s include the opening cysteine and the closing phenylalanine or tryptophan. The D gene is left open where the match is weak. A clone size is listed for some rows: how often the clone was seen (once, few, many), or a class if it is expanded.

CDR3: CASSQEPGGYYNEQFF
DNA: TGCGCCAGCAGCCAAGAACCTGGAGGGTACTACAATGAGCAGTTCTTC
J: TRBJ2-1
V: TRBV4-3
D: -
size: -

CDR3: CASSSELGAGGDNEQFF
DNA: TGTGCCAGCAGCTCCGAGTTAGGAGCGGGAGGAGATAATGAGCAGTTCTTC
J: TRBJ2-1
V: TRBV7-9
D: TRBD2
size: few

CDR3: CASSESGGNYGYTF
DNA: TGTGCCAGCAGTGAATCTGGGGGAAACTATGGCTACACCTTC
J: TRBJ1-2
V: TRBV25-1
D: -
size: -

CDR3: CASSPQVVSSYEQYF
DNA: TGTGCCAGCAGCCCACAGGTTGTTAGCTCCTACGAGCAGTACTTC
J: TRBJ2-7
V: TRBV12-3/TRBV12-4
D: -
size: -

CDR3: CASSRWTENYGYTF
DNA: TGTGCCAGCAGTAGATGGACGGAGAACTATGGCTACACCTTC
J: TRBJ1-2
V: TRBV12-3/TRBV12-4
D: -
size: -

CDR3: CASSLIYGTGVAKNIQYF
DNA: TGTGCCAGCAGCTTAATTTATGGGACAGGGGTAGCCAAAAACATTCAGTACTTC
J: TRBJ2-4
V: TRBV7-9
D: TRBD1
size: few

CDR3: CSVEDRREAFF
DNA: TGCAGCGTTGAAGATCGACGAGAAGCTTTCTTT
J: TRBJ1-1
V: TRBV29-1
D: -
size: -

CDR3: CASSGGLASTDTQYF
DNA: TGTGCCAGCAGCGGCGGACTAGCCAGCACAGATACGCAGTATTTT
J: TRBJ2-3
V: TRBV7-3
D: TRBD2
size: -

CDR3: CASSSPSPPLQDTQYF
DNA: TGCGCCAGCAGCTCGCCCTCCCCTCCATTGCAAGATACGCAGTATTTT
J: TRBJ2-3
V: TRBV4-1
D: -
size: -

CDR3: CSARGLAGVSEQFF
DNA: TGCAGTGCTAGGGGACTAGCGGGAGTTAGTGAGCAGTTCTTC
J: TRBJ2-1
V: TRBV20-1
D: TRBD2
size: few

CDR3: CASTKRDRGREELFF
DNA: TGTGCCAGCACCAAGAGGGACAGGGGGCGAGAGGAGCTGTTTTTT
J: TRBJ2-2
V: TRBV6-5
D: TRBD1
size: -

CDR3: CASSETGNEQFF
DNA: TGCGCCAGCAGCGAAACAGGGAATGAGCAGTTCTTC
J: TRBJ2-1
V: TRBV23-1
D: -
size: -

CDR3: CASTRTSLYMGTQYF
DNA: TGTGCCAGCACTCGGACTAGCTTGTACATGGGTACGCAGTATTTT
J: TRBJ2-3
V: TRBV19
D: TRBD2
size: once

CDR3: CASSSIEAGNTEAFF
DNA: TGTGCCAGCAGCTCGATAGAGGCAGGGAACACTGAAGCTTTCTTT
J: TRBJ1-1
V: TRBV7-6
D: -
size: -

CDR3: CASSQTGPPYEQYF
DNA: TGTGCCAGCAGTCAGACAGGGCCACCCTACGAGCAGTACTTC
J: TRBJ2-7
V: TRBV12-3/TRBV12-4
D: TRBD1
size: -

CDR3: CASSQPPPYSNQPQHF
DNA: TGTGCCAGCAGCCAACCCCCCCCTTATAGCAATCAGCCCCAGCATTTT
J: TRBJ1-5
V: TRBV6-6
D: -
size: few

CDR3: CASSRLYTYEQYF
DNA: TGTGCCAGCAGTCGCCTTTACACCTACGAGCAGTACTTC
J: TRBJ2-7
V: TRBV27
D: -
size: many

CDR3: CASRFTGGVDTEAFF
DNA: TGTGCCAGCAGGTTTACAGGGGGCGTGGACACTGAAGCTTTCTTT
J: TRBJ1-1
V: TRBV7-9
D: TRBD1
size: -

CDR3: CASRSHRDRVSNEQYF
DNA: TGTGCCAGCAGATCCCACCGGGACAGGGTCTCTAACGAGCAGTACTTC
J: TRBJ2-7
V: TRBV6-2/TRBV6-3
D: TRBD1
size: -

CDR3: CASSARDRSLDKAFF
DNA: TGTGCCAGCTCAGCCCGGGACAGGTCCTTGGATAAAGCTTTCTTT
J: TRBJ1-1
V: TRBV18
D: TRBD1
size: -

CDR3: CASSQWGSGRGSYEQYF
DNA: TGTGCCAGCAGCCAATGGGGATCGGGCAGGGGCTCCTACGAGCAGTACTTC
J: TRBJ2-7
V: TRBV4-2
D: -
size: few

CDR3: CASSLDSSNTEAFF
DNA: TGCGCCAGCAGCTTGGATAGCTCGAACACTGAAGCTTTCTTT
J: TRBJ1-1
V: TRBV5-1
D: -
size: many

CDR3: CATSSARRLPESYNEQFF
DNA: TGTGCCACCAGTTCAGCTAGAAGACTCCCAGAATCCTACAATGAGCAGTTCTTC
J: TRBJ2-1
V: TRBV24-1
D: -
size: -

CDR3: CASSRQGARSYEQYF
DNA: TGTGCCAGCAGCAGACAGGGGGCCCGCTCCTACGAGCAGTACTTC
J: TRBJ2-7
V: TRBV12-3/TRBV12-4
D: TRBD1
size: few

CDR3: CASSELAEFYNEQFF
DNA: TGTGCCAGCTCAGAACTAGCGGAATTCTACAATGAGCAGTTCTTC
J: TRBJ2-1
V: TRBV18
D: TRBD2
size: few

CDR3: CASSPSGSSYNEQFF
DNA: TGTGCCAGCAGCCCTAGCGGGAGCTCCTACAATGAGCAGTTCTTC
J: TRBJ2-1
V: TRBV7-9
D: TRBD2
size: many

CDR3: CASSPVSGDVQTQYF
DNA: TGTGCCAGCAGCCCCGTGTCAGGGGATGTGCAGACCCAGTACTTC
J: TRBJ2-5
V: TRBV7-9
D: -
size: -

CDR3: CASSRPGGGGELFF
DNA: TGTGCCAGCAGCCGACCAGGGGGGGGCGGGGAGCTGTTTTTT
J: TRBJ2-2
V: TRBV7-2
D: -
size: -

CDR3: CASRFGTGVQRSKNIQYF
DNA: TGTGCCAGCAGGTTCGGGACAGGGGTCCAGAGGTCCAAAAACATTCAGTACTTC
J: TRBJ2-4
V: TRBV12-3/TRBV12-4
D: TRBD1
size: -

CDR3: CASSSEGRYNEQFF
DNA: TGTGCCAGCAGTTCGGAGGGAAGATACAATGAGCAGTTCTTC
J: TRBJ2-1
V: TRBV12-3/TRBV12-4
D: -
size: -

CDR3: CASSQDLLGRGNEKLFF
DNA: TGCGCCAGCAGCCAAGATCTTCTTGGCAGGGGGAATGAAAAACTGTTTTTT
J: TRBJ1-4
V: TRBV4-3
D: TRBD1
size: few

CDR3: CASSPTGGFETQYF
DNA: TGCGCCAGCAGCCCGACAGGGGGCTTTGAGACCCAGTACTTC
J: TRBJ2-5
V: TRBV5-1
D: TRBD1
size: -

CDR3: CASSPLVGGGVRGEQFF
DNA: TGTGCCAGCAGCCCGCTTGTAGGAGGCGGCGTTCGGGGTGAGCAGTTCTTC
J: TRBJ2-1
V: TRBV5-6
D: -
size: -

CDR3: CASSLVLSSSYEQYF
DNA: TGCGCCAGCAGCTTGGTTCTCTCAAGCTCCTACGAGCAGTACTTC
J: TRBJ2-7
V: TRBV5-1
D: -
size: few

CDR3: CASKEGSSGNTIYF
DNA: TGTGCCAGCAAAGAGGGTTCCTCTGGAAACACCATATATTTT
J: TRBJ1-3
V: TRBV9
D: -
size: -

CDR3: CASTGDLAKNIQYF
DNA: TGTGCCAGCACAGGGGACCTAGCCAAAAACATTCAGTACTTC
J: TRBJ2-4
V: TRBV7-9
D: -
size: -

CDR3: CASSLGDSRNQPQHF
DNA: TGTGCCAGCAGTTTAGGGGACAGCCGTAATCAGCCCCAGCATTTT
J: TRBJ1-5
V: TRBV12-3/TRBV12-4
D: TRBD1
size: few

CDR3: CASSQVTDYGYTF
DNA: TGTGCCAGCAGCCAAGTTACGGACTATGGCTACACCTTC
J: TRBJ1-2
V: TRBV3-1
D: -
size: -

CDR3: CASRTQGREAFF
DNA: TGTGCCAGCAGAACCCAGGGGCGGGAAGCTTTCTTT
J: TRBJ1-1
V: TRBV28
D: -
size: -

CDR3: CASSPEPRTNSNQPQHF
DNA: TGCGCCAGCAGCCCGGAACCTCGGACGAATAGCAATCAGCCCCAGCATTTT
J: TRBJ1-5
V: TRBV5-1
D: -
size: -

CDR3: CASSSTLNTEAFF
DNA: TGTGCCAGCAGTTCGACCCTAAACACTGAAGCTTTCTTT
J: TRBJ1-1
V: TRBV12-3/TRBV12-4
D: -
size: -

CDR3: CASSPLQGESSYEQYF
DNA: TGTGCCAGCAGTCCGCTACAGGGGGAGAGCTCCTACGAGCAGTACTTC
J: TRBJ2-7
V: TRBV27
D: TRBD1
size: few

CDR3: CASSYWIRGLGNEQFF
DNA: TGTGCCAGCAGTTACTGGATCAGGGGGCTCGGGAATGAGCAGTTCTTC
J: TRBJ2-1
V: TRBV6-5
D: TRBD1
size: few

CDR3: CASSLVAGGAQNEQFF
DNA: TGTGCCAGCAGCTTAGTGGCGGGGGGGGCACAGAATGAGCAGTTCTTC
J: TRBJ2-1
V: TRBV7-6
D: TRBD2
size: few

CDR3: CASNEPLGGSWF
DNA: TGTGCCAGCAATGAACCATTAGGCGGCTCGTGGTTC
J: TRBJ2-4
V: TRBV6-2/TRBV6-3
D: -
size: -

CDR3: CASSQGGSANNSPLHF
DNA: TGCGCCAGCAGCCAAGGAGGGTCCGCTAATAATTCACCCCTCCACTTT
J: TRBJ1-6
V: TRBV4-1
D: -
size: -

CDR3: CSVALGGGADTQYF
DNA: TGCAGCGTTGCCCTCGGGGGGGGGGCAGATACGCAGTATTTT
J: TRBJ2-3
V: TRBV29-1
D: TRBD2
size: few

CDR3: CASREVSGGSPLHF
DNA: TGTGCCAGCAGGGAGGTCTCAGGGGGTTCACCCCTCCACTTT
J: TRBJ1-6
V: TRBV6-1
D: TRBD1
size: many

CDR3: CASSPKGRNTPYNEQFF
DNA: TGTGCCAGCAGTCCCAAGGGTAGGAACACGCCTTACAATGAGCAGTTCTTC
J: TRBJ2-1
V: TRBV6-2/TRBV6-3
D: -
size: -

CDR3: CASSLSSGISTDTQYF
DNA: TGTGCCAGCAGTTTAAGTAGCGGGATTAGCACAGATACGCAGTATTTT
J: TRBJ2-3
V: TRBV12-3/TRBV12-4
D: TRBD2
size: -

CDR3: CASSLAGTSGSGELFF
DNA: TGCGCCAGCAGCTTGGCTGGGACTAGCGGCTCCGGGGAGCTGTTTTTT
J: TRBJ2-2
V: TRBV5-1
D: TRBD2
size: few